Sequencing of this TCR beta chain was carried out in a study of vaccination and CD4 T cells after COVID-19. Study-wide results and limits: Among reactive clones from convalescent patients, a median 86.3% appeared only post-vaccination.

V gave up 3 bases and J gave up 0 bases, with 12 bases separating them. The length of the CDR3 is 15 residues. Germline CDR1 reads DFQATT; CDR2 reads SNEGSKA (reference sequence). The Oncomine TCR Beta short-read assay generated sequence data from the DNA of cultured CD4+ T cells. TCRdb redid the calling of the PCR reads with MiXCR, one entry per CDR3 protein. There are about 11,000 distinct CDR3 sequences in the sample; approximately 73% occur only once, and around 7.6% lies in the top ten. This clonotype was counted a single time. Its specificity is not known. The treatment denotes: roughly 10-day PBMC culture with coronavirus spike peptide pools or control peptides (ViraFEST assay).

The gene calls are TRBV20-1 and TRBJ1-5, with D perhaps TRBD1 (5 bases). The source is a human donor who had recovered from COVID-19. Sequenced: CD4+ T cells from blood, cultured in vitro. This chain's CDR3 is CSARRDSGSNQPQHF. For the CDR3, the DNA is TGCAGTGCTAGGCGGGACTCAGGTAGCAATCAGCCCCAGCATTTT.